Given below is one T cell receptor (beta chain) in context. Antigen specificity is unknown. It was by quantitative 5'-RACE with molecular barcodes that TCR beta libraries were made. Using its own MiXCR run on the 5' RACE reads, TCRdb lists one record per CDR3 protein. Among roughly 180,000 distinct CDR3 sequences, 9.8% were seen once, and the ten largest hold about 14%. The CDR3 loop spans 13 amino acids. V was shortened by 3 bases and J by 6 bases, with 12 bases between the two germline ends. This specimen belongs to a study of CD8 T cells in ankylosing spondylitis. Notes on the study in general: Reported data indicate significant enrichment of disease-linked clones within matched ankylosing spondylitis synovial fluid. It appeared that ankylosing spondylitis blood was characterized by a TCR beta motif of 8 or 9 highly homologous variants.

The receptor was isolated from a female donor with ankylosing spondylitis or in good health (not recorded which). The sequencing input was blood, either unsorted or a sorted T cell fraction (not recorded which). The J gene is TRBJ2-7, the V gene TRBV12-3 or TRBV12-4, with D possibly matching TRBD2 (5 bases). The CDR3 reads CASSFQGSSEQYF. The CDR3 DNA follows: TGTGCCAGCAGTTTCCAAGGGAGTAGCGAGCAGTACTTC.